The source of this T cell receptor (beta chain) is a study of blood T cell repertoires in COVID-19. From germline, CDR1 is MDHEN and CDR2 SYDVKM. V lost 2 bases and J lost 0, with 14 bases in between. The CDR3 is made up of 17 amino acids. This table comes from immunoSEQ multiplex PCR, and its TCRdb copy is limited to in-frame clones, with some not included. The data contain a few hundred thousand clones, roughly 80% of them seen just once; the ten biggest clones take up about 4.3%. This chain links TRBV28 with TRBJ1-5; no definite D call. The receptor was isolated from a man aged 55 to 70 who had recovered from COVID-19. The sequenced sample consisted of peripheral blood. The CDR3 sequence is CASSLTGSGYSNQPQHF. Here the CDR3 DNA reads TGTGCCAGCAGTTTAACGGGTAGCGGGTATAGCAATCAGCCCCAGCATTTT. Full variable domain (missing parts from reference TRBV28 and TRBJ1-5): DVKVTQSSRYLVKRTGEKVFLECVQDMDHENMFWYRQDPGLGLRLIYFSYDVKMKEKGDIPEGYSVSREKKERFSLILESASTNQTSMYLCASSLTGSGYSNQPQHFGDGTRLSIL.